This T cell receptor beta chain was captured in a study of T cells after yellow fever vaccination. MiXCR was run by TCRdb on the 5' RACE reads, yielding one entry per CDR3 protein. The table records more than 350,000 distinct CDR3 sequences, around a tenth of them present only once. Overall study findings and caveats: From the bulk population, abundant clonotypes could contaminate and appear within FACS-sorted repertoires.

As to this clonotype: Its antigen remains unknown.

The TCR sequence derives from a man younger than 35 who received the YFV17D yellow fever vaccine. Here the sequenced sample was PBMCs, taken on the day of the first yellow fever vaccination.

The CDR3 here is CASSLWENEQFF. CDR3 bases: TGTGCCAGCAGCTTATGGGAAAATGAGCAGTTCTTC. V and J are TRBV7-2 and TRBJ2-1; D call uncertain. Germline V gene sequence: CDR1 SGHTA, CDR2 FQGNSA. V was cut by 2 bases and J by 7 bases, with 6 bases left in between. CDR3 size: 12 residues.